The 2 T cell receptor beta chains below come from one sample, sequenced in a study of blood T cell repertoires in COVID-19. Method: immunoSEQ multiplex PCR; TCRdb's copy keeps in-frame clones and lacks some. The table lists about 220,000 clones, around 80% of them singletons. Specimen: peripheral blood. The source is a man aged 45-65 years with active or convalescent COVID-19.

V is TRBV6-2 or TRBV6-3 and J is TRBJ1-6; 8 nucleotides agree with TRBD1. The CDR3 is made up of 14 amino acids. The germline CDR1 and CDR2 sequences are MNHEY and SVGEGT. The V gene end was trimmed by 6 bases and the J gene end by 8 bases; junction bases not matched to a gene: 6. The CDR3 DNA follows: TGTGCCAGCAGCGTAACCAGGGGGCATTCACCCCTCCACTTT. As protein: CASSVTRGHSPLHF.

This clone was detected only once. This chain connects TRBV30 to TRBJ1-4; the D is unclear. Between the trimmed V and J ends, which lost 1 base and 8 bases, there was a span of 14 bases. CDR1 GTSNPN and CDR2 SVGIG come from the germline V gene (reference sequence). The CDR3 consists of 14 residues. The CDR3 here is CAWSEGGLEEKLFF. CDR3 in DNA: TGTGCCTGGAGTGAGGGAGGGTTAGAGGAAAAACTGTTTTTT.